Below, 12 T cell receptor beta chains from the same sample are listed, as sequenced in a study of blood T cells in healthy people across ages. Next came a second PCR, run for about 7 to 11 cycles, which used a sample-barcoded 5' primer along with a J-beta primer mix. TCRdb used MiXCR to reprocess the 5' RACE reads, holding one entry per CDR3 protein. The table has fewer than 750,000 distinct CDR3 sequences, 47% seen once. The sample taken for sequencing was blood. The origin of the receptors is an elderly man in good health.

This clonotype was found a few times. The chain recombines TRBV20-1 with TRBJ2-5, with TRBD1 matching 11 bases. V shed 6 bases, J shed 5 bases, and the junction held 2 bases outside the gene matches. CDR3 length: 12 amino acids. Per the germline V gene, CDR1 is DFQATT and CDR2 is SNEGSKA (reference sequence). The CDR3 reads CSAGTGGETQYF. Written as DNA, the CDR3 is TGCAGTGCAGGGACAGGGGGGGAGACCCAGTACTTC.

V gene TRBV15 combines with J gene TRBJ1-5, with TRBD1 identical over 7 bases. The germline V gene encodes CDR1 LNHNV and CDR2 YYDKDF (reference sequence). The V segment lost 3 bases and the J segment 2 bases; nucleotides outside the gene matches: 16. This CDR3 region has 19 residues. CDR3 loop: CATSRGDRDFIRGNQPQHF. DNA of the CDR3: TGTGCCACCAGCAGGGGAGACAGGGATTTTATCCGAGGCAATCAGCCCCAGCATTTT.

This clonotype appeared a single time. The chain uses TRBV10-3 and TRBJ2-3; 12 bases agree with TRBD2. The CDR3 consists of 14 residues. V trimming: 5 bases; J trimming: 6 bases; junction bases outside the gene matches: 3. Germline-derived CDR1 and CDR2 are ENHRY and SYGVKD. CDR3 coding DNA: TGTGCCATCAGTCCTAGCGGGAGGGCGGATACGCAGTATTTT. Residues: CAISPSGRADTQYF.

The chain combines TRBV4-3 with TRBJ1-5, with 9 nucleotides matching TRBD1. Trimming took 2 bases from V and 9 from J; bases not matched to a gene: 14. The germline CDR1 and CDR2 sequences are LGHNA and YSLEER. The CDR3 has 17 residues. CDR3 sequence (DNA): TGCGCCAGCAGCCAAAATAGTCCGGGACAGGGAGAACGGCCCCAGCATTTT. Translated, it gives CASSQNSPGQGERPQHF.

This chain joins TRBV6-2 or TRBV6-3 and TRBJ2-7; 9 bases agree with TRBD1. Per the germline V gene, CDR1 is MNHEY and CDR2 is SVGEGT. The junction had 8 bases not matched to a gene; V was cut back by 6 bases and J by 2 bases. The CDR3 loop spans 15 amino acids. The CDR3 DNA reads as TGTGCCAGCAGACCACAGGGGGCAAGGGCCTACGAGCAGTACTTC. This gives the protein CASRPQGARAYEQYF.

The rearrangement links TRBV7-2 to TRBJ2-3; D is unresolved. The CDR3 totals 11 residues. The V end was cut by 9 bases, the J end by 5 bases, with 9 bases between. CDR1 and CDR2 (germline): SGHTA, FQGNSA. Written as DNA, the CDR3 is TGTGCCAGTACCCTTGGAGATACGCAGTATTTT. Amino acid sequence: CASTLGDTQYF.

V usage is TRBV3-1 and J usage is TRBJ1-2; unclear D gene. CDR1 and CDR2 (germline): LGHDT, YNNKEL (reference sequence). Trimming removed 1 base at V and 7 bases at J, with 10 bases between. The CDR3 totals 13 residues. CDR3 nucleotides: TGTGCCAGCAGCCAAGGGGGAGGTGGTGGCTACACCTTC. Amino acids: CASSQGGGGGYTF.

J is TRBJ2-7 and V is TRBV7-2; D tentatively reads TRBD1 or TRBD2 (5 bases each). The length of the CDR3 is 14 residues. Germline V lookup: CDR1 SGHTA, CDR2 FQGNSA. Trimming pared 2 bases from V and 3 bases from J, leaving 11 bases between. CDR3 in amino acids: CASSLNGADYEQYF. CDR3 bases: TGTGCCAGCAGCTTAAACGGGGCCGACTACGAGCAGTACTTC.

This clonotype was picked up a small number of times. DNA for the CDR3: TGTGCCAGCAGCCCGGTGGGGAATACTGAAGCTTTCTTT. This translates into CASSPVGNTEAFF. V usage is TRBV3-1 and J usage is TRBJ1-1; D is uncertain. The CDR3 spans 13 residues. Trimming pared 4 bases from V and 5 bases from J, leaving 11 bases between. Looked up from germline, CDR1 is LGHDT and CDR2 is YNNKEL (reference sequence).

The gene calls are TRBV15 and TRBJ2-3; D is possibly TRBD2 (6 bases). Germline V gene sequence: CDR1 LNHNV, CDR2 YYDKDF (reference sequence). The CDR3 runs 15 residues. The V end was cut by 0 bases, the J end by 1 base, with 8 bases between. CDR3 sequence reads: CATSRDGGGTDTQYF. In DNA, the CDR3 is TGTGCCACCAGCAGAGATGGAGGGGGCACAGATACGCAGTATTTT.

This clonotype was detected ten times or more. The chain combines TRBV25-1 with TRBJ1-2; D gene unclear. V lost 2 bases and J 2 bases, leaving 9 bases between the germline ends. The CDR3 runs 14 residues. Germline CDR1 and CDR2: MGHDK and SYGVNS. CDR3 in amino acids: CASSETDRNYGYTF. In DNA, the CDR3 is TGTGCCAGCAGTGAAACCGATAGAAACTATGGCTACACCTTC.

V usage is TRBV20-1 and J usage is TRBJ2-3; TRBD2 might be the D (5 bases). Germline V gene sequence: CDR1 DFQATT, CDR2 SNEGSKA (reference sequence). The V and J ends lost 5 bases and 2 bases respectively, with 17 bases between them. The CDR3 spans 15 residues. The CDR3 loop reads CSAPRGSGDTDTQYF. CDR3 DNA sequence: TGCAGTGCTCCCCGGGGTTCAGGTGACACAGATACGCAGTATTTT.